The 7 T cell receptor beta chains presented below share a single source sample, sequenced in a study of T cell clonality in common variable immunodeficiency. Data came from immunoSEQ multiplex PCR; TCRdb stores just in-frame clones and leaves some out. There are around 50,000 clones in the sample, none observed a single time. Sequencing was carried out using peripheral blood mononuclear cells. These receptors were collected from a person between 18 and 70 years old in good health.

This clone was seen a few times. The read comes to an end 3 residues before the CDR3 does, leaving the germline J gene to fill in the end. V gene TRBV7-8 combines with J gene TRBJ1-3; possibly TRBD1 for D (6 bases). V lost 2 bases, J lost 4 bases, and 12 bases lay in between. Germline values: CDR1 SGHVS, CDR2 FQNEAQ. The CDR3 totals 15 residues. The DNA read from the CDR3 is TGTGCCAGCAGCTTACTCTCTGGGGGCGGAAACACC. It codes for CASSLLSGGGNT. The entire CDR3 is CASSLLSGGGNTIYF.

This clone showed up many times. The read ends 3 residues shy of where the CDR3 ends; the end is completed using the germline J gene. The chain uses TRBV20-1 and TRBJ2-5; 9 bases map to TRBD2. The germline CDR1 and CDR2 sequences are DFQATT and SNEGSKA (reference sequence). V trimming: 2 bases; J trimming: 5 bases; junction bases outside the gene matches: 15. The CDR3 sequence is 17 residues long. This chain's CDR3 is CSARFLLSGRRGETQYF. The DNA read from the CDR3 is TGCAGTGCTAGATTCCTTCTTAGCGGGAGACGGGGGGAGACC.

This clone was observed at least ten times. The read ends 3 residues before the CDR3 terminus; that terminus is restored from the germline J gene. This chain joins TRBV5-4 and TRBJ1-1; tentative D call: TRBD1 (6 bases). Germline V CDR1 and CDR2: SGHNT, YYREEE (reference sequence). The CDR3 has 14 amino acids. V shed 2 bases and J shed 3 bases, with 11 bases lying between them. CDR3 DNA, as far as it was read: TGTGCCAGCAGCTTTGACAGGTCTTACACTGAA. Residues: CASSFDRSYTE. The CDR3, in full, reads CASSFDRSYTEAFF.

This clone was seen many times. The CDR3 here is CSVTDGNQPQYF. Incomplete CDR3 DNA: TGCAGTGTAACAGATGGCAATCAGCCG. The V and J genes are TRBV20-1 and TRBJ2-3; D gene uncertain. The CDR3 end lies 3 residues beyond the end of the read and is filled in from the germline J gene. The CDR3 loop spans 12 amino acids. CDR1 and CDR2 from the germline V gene are DFQATT and SNEGSKA (reference sequence).

This clone was recorded at least ten times. With the read ending 3 residues before the CDR3 end, the germline J gene is used to fill in that end. This sequence joins TRBV20-1 and TRBJ2-5, with D perhaps matching TRBD2 (6 bases). The CDR3 extends over 12 amino acids. Germline loops: CDR1 DFQATT, CDR2 SNEGSKA (reference sequence). With 3 bases removed from V and 1 base from J, the gap between germline ends came to 6 bases. The DNA read from the CDR3 is TGCAGTGCTAGCGGGGGCCAAGAGACC. Translated, it gives CSASGGQET. The entire CDR3 protein is CSASGGQETQYF.

This clone has at least ten counts. The sequence runs out 3 residues before the end of the CDR3; the remainder is reconstructed from the germline J gene. The chain combines TRBV6-1 with TRBJ2-7, with 11 positions matching TRBD1. Germline CDR1 and CDR2: MNHNS and SASEGT. The CDR3 sequence is 15 residues long. The V and J ends lost 6 bases and 6 bases, in that order; junction bases with no gene match: 10. The covered CDR3 bases are TGTGCCAGCAGAGAAAGAGGGACAGGGGGGCCCGAG. It translates to CASRERGTGGPE. The complete CDR3 protein is CASRERGTGGPEQYF.

At least ten counts were recorded for this clone. The read halts 3 residues ahead of the CDR3 end, with the missing end drawn from the germline J gene. The rearrangement joins TRBV6-2 or TRBV6-3 to TRBJ2-3; the match to TRBD2 covers 9 bases. The V and J ends lost 2 bases and 6 bases, in that order; junction bases with no gene match: 12. CDR3 length: 17 amino acids. The germline V gene encodes CDR1 MNHEY and CDR2 SVGEGT. CDR3 sequence: CASSYHLAGSYSDTQYF. Incomplete CDR3 DNA: TGTGCCAGCAGTTACCACCTAGCGGGAAGCTATTCGGATACG.